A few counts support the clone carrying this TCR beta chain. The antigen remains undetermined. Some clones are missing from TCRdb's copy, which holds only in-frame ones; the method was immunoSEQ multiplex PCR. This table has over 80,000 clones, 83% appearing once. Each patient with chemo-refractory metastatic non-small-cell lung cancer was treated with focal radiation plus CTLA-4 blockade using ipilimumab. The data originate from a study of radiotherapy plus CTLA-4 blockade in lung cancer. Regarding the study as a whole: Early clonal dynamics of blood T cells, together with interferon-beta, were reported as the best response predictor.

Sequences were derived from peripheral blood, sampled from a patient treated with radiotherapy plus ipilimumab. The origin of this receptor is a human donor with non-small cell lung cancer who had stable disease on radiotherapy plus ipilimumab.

CDR3 nucleotides: TGTGCCAGCAGCCCGACCAGCTCCTACGAGCAGTACTTC. Its translation is CASSPTSSYEQYF. J is TRBJ2-7 and V is TRBV5-4; no clear D. The CDR3 totals 13 residues. Trimming removed 4 bases at V and 0 bases at J, with 8 bases between. The V gene's germline CDR1 is SGHNT and CDR2 YYREEE (reference sequence).